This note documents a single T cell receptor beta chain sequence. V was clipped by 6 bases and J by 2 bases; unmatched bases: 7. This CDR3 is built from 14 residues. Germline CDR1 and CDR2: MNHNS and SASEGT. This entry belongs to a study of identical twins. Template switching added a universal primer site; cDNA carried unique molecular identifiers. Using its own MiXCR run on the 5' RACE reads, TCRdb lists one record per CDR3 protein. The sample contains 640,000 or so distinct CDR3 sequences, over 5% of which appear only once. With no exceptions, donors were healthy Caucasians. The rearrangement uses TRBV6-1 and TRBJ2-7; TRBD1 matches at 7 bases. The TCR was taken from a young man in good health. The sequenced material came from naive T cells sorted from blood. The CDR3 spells CASRSTGPTYEQYV. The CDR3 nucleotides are TGTGCCAGCAGATCGACAGGGCCAACCTACGAGCAGTACGTC.